This is a list of T cell receptor beta chains from one sample in a study of blood T cell repertoires in COVID-19. TCRdb's copy holds only in-frame clones and misses some; the assay was immunoSEQ multiplex PCR. This table has 240,000 or so clones, around 90% appearing once. Sequenced sample: peripheral blood. These TCRs come from a woman in her 30s with acute or convalescent COVID-19. Each CDR3 is given with its conserved first and last residue. A D gene is named only where the DNA matches it firmly. Clone size, where shown, is once, few, many, or a class for clones that have expanded.

J gene: TRBJ2-7
D gene: TRBD2
clone size: -
V gene: TRBV5-4
CDR3 protein: CASSLGPSGRTSIEQYF
CDR3 DNA: TGTGCCAGCAGCTTGGGGCCTAGCGGGAGGACTTCCATCGAGCAGTACTTC

J gene: TRBJ2-7
D gene: TRBD1
clone size: -
V gene: TRBV30
CDR3 protein: CAWRRGGTGVYEQYF
CDR3 DNA: TGTGCCTGGAGACGAGGTGGGACAGGGGTCTACGAGCAGTACTTC

J gene: TRBJ2-1
D gene: TRBD2
clone size: -
V gene: TRBV11-2
CDR3 protein: CASRATSGKLNEQFF
CDR3 DNA: TGTGCCAGCAGGGCGACTAGCGGGAAGCTCAATGAGCAGTTCTTC

J gene: TRBJ2-5
D gene: -
clone size: -
V gene: TRBV3-1/TRBV3-2
CDR3 protein: CASSQVRGKETQYF
CDR3 DNA: TGTGCCAGCAGCCAAGTCAGGGGTAAAGAGACCCAGTACTTC

J gene: TRBJ2-2
D gene: TRBD1
clone size: -
V gene: TRBV7-3
CDR3 protein: CASSWTGSTGELFF
CDR3 DNA: TGTGCCAGCAGCTGGACAGGGTCCACCGGGGAGCTGTTTTTT

J gene: TRBJ2-5
D gene: TRBD2
clone size: -
V gene: TRBV6-5
CDR3 protein: CASRVAGGGETQYF
CDR3 DNA: TGTGCCAGCAGGGTAGCGGGAGGAGGAGAGACCCAGTACTTC

J gene: TRBJ2-7
D gene: TRBD2
clone size: -
V gene: TRBV29-1
CDR3 protein: CSVERAGAYEQYF
CDR3 DNA: TGCAGCGTTGAGAGGGCGGGAGCCTACGAGCAGTACTTC

J gene: TRBJ2-7
D gene: -
clone size: -
V gene: TRBV7-9
CDR3 protein: CASSLQASRYEQYF
CDR3 DNA: TGTGCCAGCAGCTTACAGGCTAGCAGATACGAGCAGTACTTC

J gene: TRBJ2-7
D gene: -
clone size: -
V gene: TRBV4-1
CDR3 protein: CASSPDRDTGSYEQYF
CDR3 DNA: TGCGCCAGCAGCCCTGACCGGGACACAGGGTCCTACGAGCAGTACTTC

J gene: TRBJ1-1
D gene: -
clone size: -
V gene: TRBV19
CDR3 protein: CASSISWSANTEAFF
CDR3 DNA: TGTGCCAGTAGTATTAGCTGGTCAGCGAACACTGAAGCTTTCTTT

J gene: TRBJ2-7
D gene: -
clone size: -
V gene: TRBV6-6
CDR3 protein: CASSFGQPYEQYF
CDR3 DNA: TGTGCCAGCAGTTTCGGACAGCCCTACGAGCAGTACTTC

J gene: TRBJ1-1
D gene: TRBD1
clone size: -
V gene: TRBV12-3/TRBV12-4
CDR3 protein: CASSLTGLEAFF
CDR3 DNA: TGTGCCAGCAGTTTGACAGGGCTTGAAGCTTTCTTT

J gene: TRBJ1-4
D gene: TRBD1
clone size: -
V gene: TRBV18
CDR3 protein: CASTNRDSEKLFF
CDR3 DNA: TGTGCCAGCACGAACCGGGACAGTGAAAAACTGTTTTTT

J gene: TRBJ1-2
D gene: -
clone size: few
V gene: TRBV9
CDR3 protein: CASEAPGSYGYTF
CDR3 DNA: TGTGCCAGCGAGGCCCCTGGGAGCTATGGCTACACCTTC

J gene: TRBJ2-1
D gene: TRBD1
clone size: once
V gene: TRBV19
CDR3 protein: CASSPHPGTGYNEQFF
CDR3 DNA: TGTGCCAGTAGTCCCCATCCCGGGACAGGGTACAATGAGCAGTTCTTC

J gene: TRBJ2-5
D gene: -
clone size: -
V gene: TRBV7-2
CDR3 protein: CASSLGNAGWVTQYF
CDR3 DNA: TGTGCCAGCAGCTTAGGGAATGCGGGTTGGGTGACCCAGTACTTC

J gene: TRBJ1-1
D gene: TRBD1
clone size: -
V gene: TRBV10-2
CDR3 protein: CASRQGTVATEAFF
CDR3 DNA: TGCGCCAGCCGACAGGGGACGGTTGCGACTGAAGCTTTCTTT

J gene: TRBJ2-7
D gene: -
clone size: -
V gene: TRBV11-1
CDR3 protein: CASSLDGCPYEQYF
CDR3 DNA: TGTGCCAGCAGCTTAGACGGGTGCCCCTACGAGCAGTACTTC

J gene: TRBJ1-1
D gene: TRBD1
clone size: -
V gene: TRBV27
CDR3 protein: CASSMQGDAEAFF
CDR3 DNA: TGTGCCAGCAGTATGCAGGGGGATGCTGAAGCTTTCTTT

J gene: TRBJ2-5
D gene: TRBD1
clone size: once
V gene: TRBV13
CDR3 protein: CASSSRDRDETQYF
CDR3 DNA: TGTGCCAGCAGCAGCCGAGACAGGGATGAGACCCAGTACTTC

J gene: TRBJ1-2
D gene: TRBD1
clone size: -
V gene: TRBV5-6
CDR3 protein: CASSRDSYYGYTF
CDR3 DNA: TGTGCCAGCAGCCGGGACAGCTACTATGGCTACACCTTC

J gene: TRBJ1-1
D gene: -
clone size: -
V gene: TRBV5-1
CDR3 protein: CASSLSGGNTEAFF
CDR3 DNA: TGCGCCAGCAGCTTGAGCGGGGGGAACACTGAAGCTTTCTTT

J gene: TRBJ2-7
D gene: -
clone size: once
V gene: TRBV7-2
CDR3 protein: CASSLGTVRSYEQYF
CDR3 DNA: TGTGCCAGCAGCTTAGGGACAGTTCGCTCCTACGAGCAGTACTTC

J gene: TRBJ2-3
D gene: -
clone size: -
V gene: TRBV15
CDR3 protein: CATSRVAGTSTDTQYF
CDR3 DNA: TGTGCCACCAGCAGAGTTGCGGGAACTAGCACAGATACGCAGTATTTT

J gene: TRBJ2-7
D gene: TRBD2
clone size: few
V gene: TRBV27
CDR3 protein: CASSYSGGYEQYF
CDR3 DNA: TGTGCCAGCAGTTATAGCGGGGGCTACGAGCAGTACTTC

J gene: TRBJ2-7
D gene: TRBD2
clone size: -
V gene: TRBV7-9
CDR3 protein: CASSPRGGSYEQYF
CDR3 DNA: TGTGCCAGCAGCCCGCGGGGAGGGTCCTACGAGCAGTACTTC

J gene: TRBJ2-7
D gene: -
clone size: -
V gene: TRBV27
CDR3 protein: CASSFQGNYEQYF
CDR3 DNA: TGTGCCAGCAGTTTCCAGGGCAACTACGAGCAGTACTTC

J gene: TRBJ2-7
D gene: -
clone size: -
V gene: TRBV5-1
CDR3 protein: CASSLDAYEQYF
CDR3 DNA: TGCGCCAGCAGCTTGGATGCGTACGAGCAGTACTTC

J gene: TRBJ2-5
D gene: TRBD2
clone size: -
V gene: TRBV30
CDR3 protein: CAWGTSIRAGTQYF
CDR3 DNA: TGTGCCTGGGGGACTAGCATTAGGGCCGGGACCCAGTACTTC

J gene: TRBJ2-7
D gene: TRBD1
clone size: -
V gene: TRBV27
CDR3 protein: CASRWTGSYEQYF
CDR3 DNA: TGTGCCAGCAGGTGGACAGGGTCTTACGAGCAGTACTTC

J gene: TRBJ1-5
D gene: -
clone size: -
V gene: TRBV6-5
CDR3 protein: CASSRVGDWNQPQHF
CDR3 DNA: TGTGCCAGCAGCCGCGTCGGGGATTGGAATCAGCCCCAGCATTTT

J gene: TRBJ1-2
D gene: -
clone size: -
V gene: TRBV29-1
CDR3 protein: CSVSSSTSLREPYTF
CDR3 DNA: TGCAGCGTTAGTTCGTCCACGTCACTCAGGGAACCCTACACCTTC

J gene: TRBJ2-3
D gene: -
clone size: -
V gene: TRBV6-4
CDR3 protein: CASSGDDPDTQYF
CDR3 DNA: TGTGCCAGCTCAGGGGATGATCCAGATACGCAGTATTTT

J gene: TRBJ1-5
D gene: TRBD1
clone size: -
V gene: TRBV5-4
CDR3 protein: CASSPDRGLQPQHF
CDR3 DNA: TGTGCCAGCAGCCCGGACAGGGGGCTTCAGCCCCAGCATTTT

J gene: TRBJ1-2
D gene: -
clone size: -
V gene: TRBV9
CDR3 protein: CASSVDLDGGRDGYTF
CDR3 DNA: TGTGCCAGCAGCGTAGATTTGGACGGGGGAAGAGATGGCTACACCTTC

J gene: TRBJ2-1
D gene: TRBD2
clone size: -
V gene: TRBV19
CDR3 protein: CASSIRTSGATEQFF
CDR3 DNA: TGTGCCAGTAGTATCCGTACTAGCGGAGCAACGGAGCAGTTCTTC

J gene: TRBJ1-1
D gene: TRBD1
clone size: -
V gene: TRBV4-2
CDR3 protein: CASSPPDRAGEAFF
CDR3 DNA: TGTGCCAGCAGCCCACCGGACAGGGCCGGAGAAGCTTTCTTT

J gene: TRBJ2-1
D gene: -
clone size: -
V gene: TRBV24-1
CDR3 protein: CATSRAPYNEQFF
CDR3 DNA: TGTGCCACCAGCAGGGCTCCCTACAATGAGCAGTTCTTC

J gene: TRBJ1-1
D gene: TRBD1
clone size: once
V gene: TRBV7-9
CDR3 protein: CASSSTRDSRFTEAFF
CDR3 DNA: TGTGCCAGCAGCTCAACTCGGGACAGTCGATTCACTGAAGCTTTCTTT

J gene: TRBJ2-1
D gene: -
clone size: -
V gene: TRBV29-1
CDR3 protein: CSAVSSYNEQFF
CDR3 DNA: TGCAGCGCGGTTAGCTCCTACAATGAGCAGTTCTTC

J gene: TRBJ2-6
D gene: -
clone size: -
V gene: TRBV6-5
CDR3 protein: CASSYSEISGANVLTF
CDR3 DNA: TGTGCCAGCAGTTACTCGGAGATCTCTGGGGCCAACGTCCTGACTTTC

J gene: TRBJ1-6
D gene: -
clone size: -
V gene: TRBV27
CDR3 protein: CASSPGTYNSPLHF
CDR3 DNA: TGTGCCAGCAGCCCCGGGACCTATAATTCACCCCTCCACTTT